Below are 27 T cell receptor beta chains sequenced from a single sample in a study of T-cell reconstitution after alpha-beta-depleted transplantation in children. As it was prepared, the TCRbeta library received unique molecular identifiers. From the PCR reads, TCRdb called clonotypes with MiXCR, one entry per CDR3 protein. The sample has fewer than 150,000 distinct CDR3 sequences, roughly 10% seen once. The sequencing here drew on PBMCs, mostly from graft donor cells, taken 180 days after TCRalphabeta/CD19-depleted stem cell transplant. These receptors originate from a girl under two years old who had a stem cell transplant for combined immunodeficiency, so the T cells may come from the graft donor.

The chain couples TRBV6-4 to TRBJ2-1; D is uncertain. The CDR3 totals 15 residues. Germline V gives CDR1 MRHNA, CDR2 SNTAGT. V dropped 2 bases and J dropped 0 bases, with 8 bases sitting between them. DNA of the CDR3: TGTGCCAGCAGTGACATCCCGAGCTCCTACAATGAGCAGTTCTTC. Translated, it gives CASSDIPSSYNEQFF.

The gene calls are TRBV12-3 or TRBV12-4 and TRBJ1-1; D is uncertain. The CDR3 is made up of 12 amino acids. V dropped 2 bases and J dropped 9 bases, with 10 bases sitting between them. CDR3 sequence: CASSLTTPKAFF. The CDR3 DNA reads as TGTGCCAGCAGTTTAACGACACCTAAAGCTTTCTTT.

This clonotype was counted ten times or more. Written as DNA, the CDR3 is TGCGCCAGCAGCTTTGGGGCTAACTATGGCTACACCTTC. It specifies CASSFGANYGYTF. The V call is TRBV5-1, the J call TRBJ1-2; D is uncertain. V was clipped by 2 bases and J by 0 bases, with 5 bases between them. The germline V gene encodes CDR1 SGHRS and CDR2 YFSETQ. This CDR3 comprises 13 residues.

V gene TRBV2 combines with J gene TRBJ2-1; D tentatively reads TRBD1 or TRBD2 (6 bases each). Looked up from germline, CDR1 is SNHLY and CDR2 is FYNNEI. The V and J ends lost 3 bases and 3 bases respectively, with 15 bases between them. This CDR3 spans 16 amino acids. The CDR3 DNA is TGTGCCAGCAGTGACGGGGTAGGAGGGGGCTACAATGAGCAGTTCTTC. Protein product: CASSDGVGGGYNEQFF.

This clonotype came up a few times. V is TRBV6-8 and J is TRBJ2-1; 7 nucleotides line up with TRBD2. The CDR3 has 19 residues. The V and J ends lost 2 bases and 1 base, in that order; junction bases with no gene match: 14. From germline, CDR1 is MNHGY and CDR2 SAAAGT. The chain's CDR3 is CASSYGLAVGVGSYNEQFF. In nucleotides, the CDR3 is TGTGCCAGCAGTTACGGGCTAGCGGTTGGAGTAGGTTCCTACAATGAGCAGTTCTTC.

This clonotype was counted only a few times. V and J are TRBV5-1 and TRBJ1-4, with a possible D match to TRBD1 (5 bases). Trimming left V 4 bases short and J 3 bases short, with 16 bases between. The V gene's germline CDR1 is SGHRS and CDR2 YFSETQ. The CDR3 consists of 16 residues. CDR3 residues: CASSLGFRGANEKLFF. CDR3 sequence (DNA): TGCGCCAGCAGCCTTGGGTTTAGAGGGGCTAATGAAAAACTGTTTTTT.

This clonotype appeared many times. J is TRBJ1-1 and V is TRBV12-3 or TRBV12-4, with D uncertain. This CDR3 is 15 amino acids long. Trimming removed 0 bases at V and 6 bases at J, with 14 bases between. CDR3 DNA: TGTGCCAGCAGTTTAGCGCGAAGGGTGTCGGCTGAAGCTTTCTTT. This gives the protein CASSLARRVSAEAFF.

The rearrangement uses TRBV10-3 and TRBJ2-2; maybe TRBD2 (5 bases). Germline CDR1 ENHRY, CDR2 SYGVKD. The germline V and J ends were trimmed by 7 bases and 3 bases, with 12 bases remaining between them. The CDR3 covers 14 residues. CDR3 protein: CAIKRSEDTGELFF. CDR3 sequence (DNA): TGTGCCATCAAACGGTCGGAGGACACCGGGGAGCTGTTTTTT.

This clonotype was detected only a few times. The chain has TRBV10-3 and TRBJ2-1; D possibly corresponds to TRBD2 (5 bases). The germline V and J ends were trimmed by 3 bases and 5 bases, with 17 bases remaining between them. This CDR3 has 16 residues. Germline assignment: CDR1 ENHRY and CDR2 SYGVKD. CDR3 nucleotide sequence: TGTGCCATCAGTGAATATGTAAGCGGTGCGCACAATGAGCAGTTCTTC. Translated, it gives CAISEYVSGAHNEQFF.

This clonotype was detected only a few times. The genes are TRBV7-9 and TRBJ1-1, with D perhaps matching TRBD1 (6 bases). This CDR3 is built from 14 residues. V was shortened by 5 bases and J by 6 bases, with 16 bases between the two germline ends. Germline-derived CDR1 and CDR2 are SEHNR and FQNEAQ (reference sequence). The CDR3 sequence is CASSTRTADAEAFF. The DNA of the CDR3 is TGTGCCAGCAGCACTAGGACAGCCGACGCTGAAGCTTTCTTT. Filled out from reference TRBV7-9 and TRBJ1-1, the complete variable domain reads DTGVSQNPRHKITKRGQNVTFRCDPISEHNRLYWYRQTLGQGPEFLTYFQNEAQLEKSRLLSDRFSAERPKGSFSTLEIQRTEQGDSAMYLCASSTRTADAEAFFGQGTRLTVV.

The genes are TRBV14 and TRBJ1-1; D is ambiguous. This CDR3 region has 14 residues. Germline CDR1 SGHDN, CDR2 FVKESK. V lost 0 bases, J lost 4 bases, and 9 bases lay in between. CDR3 loop: CASSQELTVTEAFF. The DNA of the CDR3 is TGTGCCAGCAGCCAAGAGTTAACAGTCACTGAAGCTTTCTTT.

This clonotype was counted between two and nine times. The rearrangement uses TRBV20-1 and TRBJ2-5; D is uncertain. Trimming pared 3 bases from V and 7 bases from J, leaving 18 bases between. The CDR3 extends over 14 amino acids. Germline values: CDR1 DFQATT, CDR2 SNEGSKA (reference sequence). CDR3 sequence (DNA): TGCAGTGCTAGGGCCCAGTCCCCCCAGTGGACCCAGTACTTC. Protein sequence: CSARAQSPQWTQYF.

This clonotype came up a few times. The rearrangement joins TRBV5-6 to TRBJ2-3; 9 bases match TRBD1. CDR3 length: 15 amino acids. From germline, CDR1 is SGHDT and CDR2 YYEEEE. V shed 4 bases, J shed 4 bases, and the junction held 7 bases outside the gene matches. As DNA, the CDR3 is TGTGCCAGCAGCCGCCCGGGACAGGGAGCAGATACGCAGTATTTT. Its translation: CASSRPGQGADTQYF.

The gene calls are TRBV18 and TRBJ2-2; D not resolved. The CDR3 covers 16 residues. Trimming took 1 base from V and 1 from J, leaving 10 bases between them. Germline V CDR1 and CDR2: KGHSH, LQKENI. DNA for the CDR3: TGTGCCAGCTCACCACTTCGGACGCAGAACACCGGGGAGCTGTTTTTT. Residues: CASSPLRTQNTGELFF.

This clonotype was recorded many times. V is TRBV7-6 and J is TRBJ2-3; either TRBD1 or TRBD2 may fit D (6 bases each). The germline gives CDR1 SGHVS, CDR2 FNYEAQ. This CDR3 is 15 amino acids long. V shed 5 bases and J shed 0 bases, with 12 bases lying between them. This CDR3 reads CASSPGAASTDTQYF. CDR3 DNA sequence: TGTGCCAGCAGCCCGGGGGCAGCTAGCACAGATACGCAGTATTTT.

This clonotype was seen only a few times. The rearrangement uses TRBV15 and TRBJ2-3; 9 bases line up with TRBD1. In germline, CDR1 is LNHNV, CDR2 YYDKDF (reference sequence). This CDR3 region has 15 residues. V trimming: 6 bases; J trimming: 6 bases; junction bases outside the gene matches: 10. CDR3 sequence reads: CATREPGQGYDTQYF. The CDR3 DNA reads TGTGCCACCAGAGAACCGGGACAGGGCTACGATACGCAGTATTTT.

The table lists this clonotype with a few counts. The V gene is TRBV29-1, the J gene TRBJ2-3; tentatively, D is TRBD2 (6 bases). Trimming took off 7 bases at V and 2 bases at J, with 16 bases between the two ends. CDR1 and CDR2 from the germline V gene are SQVTM and ANQGSEA. The CDR3 extends over 14 amino acids. CDR3 sequence reads: CSANPGLFTDTQYF. CDR3 in DNA: TGCAGCGCCAATCCGGGACTTTTCACAGATACGCAGTATTTT.

The genes are TRBV24-1 and TRBJ2-7; possibly TRBD2 for D (6 bases). The CDR3 is 15 amino acids. The V end lost 2 bases, the J end lost 3 bases, and 13 bases lay between the germline ends. Looked up from germline, CDR1 is KGHDR and CDR2 is SFDVKD. In DNA form, the CDR3 reads TGTGCCACCAGTGATTCCCGCCGGGGGAGCTACGAGCAGTACTTC. This translates into CATSDSRRGSYEQYF.

This clonotype appeared many times. V is TRBV29-1 and J is TRBJ2-5; 8 nucleotides agree with TRBD2. The CDR3 is 15 amino acids. V lost 6 bases and J lost 5; bases outside the gene matches: 14. Germline loops: CDR1 SQVTM, CDR2 ANQGSEA. The CDR3 sequence is CSVRPSSGPWETQYF. In DNA, the CDR3 is TGCAGCGTCCGGCCGTCTAGCGGGCCTTGGGAGACCCAGTACTTC.

The chain links TRBV12-3 or TRBV12-4 to TRBJ2-3; tentatively, D is TRBD2 (6 bases). The CDR3 is made up of 16 amino acids. The V end was cut by 8 bases, the J end by 3 bases, with 21 bases between. The CDR3 loop is CASRGIAVGSTDTQYF. The CDR3 DNA reads as TGTGCCAGCCGAGGGATAGCGGTGGGAAGTACAGATACGCAGTATTTT.

This clonotype came up a few times. The chain uses TRBV6-1 and TRBJ2-7; the match to TRBD1 covers 7 bases. There are 14 residues in the CDR3. In germline, CDR1 is MNHNS, CDR2 SASEGT. V was pared by 5 bases and J by 3 bases, with 7 bases of the junction left unmatched. CDR3 DNA sequence: TGTGCCAGCAGTCGAACGACAGGGTACTACGAGCAGTACTTC. Amino acid sequence: CASSRTTGYYEQYF.

This clonotype has more than one count but fewer than ten. The genes are TRBV7-3 and TRBJ2-5; D is possibly TRBD2 (6 bases). This CDR3 is 18 amino acids long. Germline CDR1 is SGHTA and CDR2 is FQGTGA. Trimming took off 0 bases at V and 5 bases at J, with 22 bases between the two ends. CDR3 in amino acids: CASSLTRSSLREEETQYF. For the CDR3, the DNA is TGTGCCAGCAGCTTAACGAGGTCATCCCTCAGGGAGGAGGAGACCCAGTACTTC. The variable domain in full, completed from reference TRBV7-3 and TRBJ2-5, reads GAGVSQTPSNKVTEKGKYVELRCDPISGHTALYWYRQSLGQGPEFLIYFQGTGAADDSGLPNDRFFAVRPEGSVSTLKIQRTERGDSAVYLCASSLTRSSLREEETQYFGPGTRLLVL.

With respect to this clonotype: One end of the junction does not line up with germline, which may come from a read error. CDR3 in DNA: TGTGCCAGCAGCTTATTAACGGCCAGCCCTACTAGCGGGGGACCACCTAGGGTCTTC. Protein sequence: CASSLLTASPTSGGPPRVF. The chain uses TRBV7-8 and TRBJ2-1; 11 nucleotides align to TRBD2. This CDR3 is built from 19 residues. Germline CDR1 SGHVS, CDR2 FQNEAQ.

The chain is built from TRBV5-4 and TRBJ1-5; 7 bases agree with TRBD1. CDR3 length: 20 amino acids. J was trimmed by 0 bases and V by 3 bases; bases with no gene match: 18. CDR1 SGHNT and CDR2 YYREEE come from the germline V gene (reference sequence). The CDR3 reads CASSSGRLGRGKYSNQPQHF. The CDR3 DNA reads TGTGCCAGCAGCTCCGGGAGGTTGGGCAGGGGGAAATATAGCAATCAGCCCCAGCATTTT.

This sequence joins TRBV11-2 and TRBJ2-1; D gene ambiguous. CDR3 length: 14 amino acids. Looked up from germline, CDR1 is SGHAT and CDR2 is FQNNGV. V dropped 8 bases and J dropped 0 bases, with 11 bases sitting between them. The CDR3 reads CASSILSSYNEQFF. The CDR3 nucleotides read TGTGCCAGCTCCATACTGAGCTCCTACAATGAGCAGTTCTTC.

This clonotype was found a few times. V is TRBV20-1 and J is TRBJ1-4; D gene unclear. Germline CDR1 reads DFQATT; CDR2 reads SNEGSKA (reference sequence). This CDR3 region has 16 residues. V gave up 6 bases and J gave up 8 bases, with 25 bases separating them. The CDR3 DNA is TGCAGTGCCCGAGATGGATTTACGGGCCTTAGGGAAAAACTGTTTTTT. Its translation: CSARDGFTGLREKLFF.

This clonotype was counted between two and nine times. The chain combines TRBV10-3 with TRBJ2-5; no firm D call. CDR1 and CDR2 (germline): ENHRY, SYGVKD. There are 11 residues in the CDR3. The ends were cut back, 4 bases at V and 3 bases at J, with 3 bases in the middle. The CDR3 DNA is TGTGCCATCAGTGCGAAAGAGACCCAGTACTTC. Translated, it gives CAISAKETQYF.